This T cell receptor (beta chain) derives from a study of blood T cell dynamics during melanoma immunotherapy. Time point described: pre-treatment baseline. A fixed DNA input of 350 ng was used per bulk PBMC sample. Sequencing used immunoSEQ multiplex PCR; TCRdb keeps in-frame clones, though not all of them. Among 9,500 to 11,000 clones listed, about 91% were seen once. General study findings and limits: At W3, later disease-control patients showed bifurcated PBMC repertoire changes, unlike progressors.

Concerning this clone itself: Antigen specificity is unknown.

The CDR3 runs to 13 residues. The germline gives CDR1 ENHRY, CDR2 SYGVKD. V was clipped by 6 bases and J by 7 bases, with 10 bases between them. The sequence was collected from a human donor with melanoma. The V and J genes are TRBV10-3 and TRBJ1-6; TRBD1 is a possible D gene (5 bases). This specimen was blood, taken from a patient treated with checkpoint blockade. The CDR3 is CAISRDGNSPLHF. CDR3 sequence (DNA): TGTGCCATCAGCCGGGACGGGAATTCACCCCTCCACTTT.